This is a list of T cell receptor beta chains from one sample in a study of blood T cells in healthy people across ages. TCRdb fed the 5' RACE reads into MiXCR, producing one record per CDR3 protein. The data contain 1.5 million or so distinct CDR3 sequences, less than 45% of them singletons. Sequenced input: blood. These TCRs come from a woman aged 18-29 years in good health. Both conserved end residues are part of each CDR3. The D gene is left open where the match is weak. Rows may omit the clone size; those that give it use once, few, many or a size class.

d_gene	v_gene	abundance	j_gene	CDR3aa	CDR3nt
TRBD2	TRBV5-1	once	TRBJ2-7	CASSLPPGLAWNEQYF	TGCGCCAGCAGCTTGCCGCCGGGACTAGCGTGGAACGAGCAGTACTTC
.	TRBV12-3/TRBV12-4	few	TRBJ2-5	CASSLEVGHQETQYF	TGTGCCAGCAGTTTAGAGGTCGGACACCAAGAGACCCAGTACTTC
TRBD2	TRBV20-1	.	TRBJ2-1	CSARVGGRVDEQFF	TGCAGTGCTAGAGTGGGCGGGAGAGTCGATGAGCAGTTCTTC
TRBD2	TRBV4-3	.	TRBJ2-3	CASSQATSGRPDTQYF	TGCGCCAGCAGCCAAGCGACTAGCGGGAGACCAGATACGCAGTATTTT
TRBD2	TRBV15	.	TRBJ2-3	CATSREGRVGETDTQYF	TGTGCCACCAGCAGAGAGGGGAGGGTTGGGGAAACAGATACGCAGTATTTT
.	TRBV10-3	few	TRBJ2-7	CAIRGAAALEQYF	TGTGCCATCAGGGGGGCAGCGGCCCTCGAGCAGTACTTC
TRBD2	TRBV13	.	TRBJ2-1	CAGSPTSFSGNEQFF	TGTGCCGGCAGCCCGACTAGCTTCAGCGGCAATGAGCAGTTCTTC
TRBD2	TRBV7-8	.	TRBJ2-3	CASSWLAASTDTQYF	TGTGCCAGCAGCTGGCTAGCGGCTAGCACAGATACGCAGTATTTT
.	TRBV9	.	TRBJ1-2	CASSGTSGYTF	TGTGCCAGCAGCGGAACTTCGGGCTACACCTTC
TRBD1	TRBV6-6	few	TRBJ1-1	CASSTGDRRRTEAFF	TGTGCCAGCAGTACGGGGGACAGGCGGAGAACTGAAGCTTTCTTT
TRBD2	TRBV12-3/TRBV12-4	.	TRBJ2-1	CASSPDSGGTYNEQFF	TGTGCCAGCAGTCCGGATAGCGGGGGGACCTACAATGAGCAGTTCTTC
.	TRBV7-9	few	TRBJ2-5	CASSLRTVQETQYF	TGTGCCAGCAGCTTAAGGACAGTTCAAGAGACCCAGTACTTC
TRBD2	TRBV6-2/TRBV6-3	.	TRBJ2-2	CASRPSGSSVGELFF	TGTGCCAGCAGACCTAGCGGGAGCTCCGTCGGGGAGCTGTTTTTT
.	TRBV19	.	TRBJ1-2	CTSKLQDYGYTF	TGTACCAGTAAGCTCCAAGACTATGGCTACACCTTC
.	TRBV12-3/TRBV12-4	.	TRBJ1-2	CASSGTGRFGYTF	TGTGCCAGCAGTGGAACGGGACGTTTCGGCTACACCTTC
TRBD2	TRBV2	many	TRBJ2-2	CASSHRTSGANGELFF	TGTGCCAGCAGTCACCGGACTAGCGGGGCAAACGGGGAGCTGTTTTTT
TRBD1	TRBV12-3/TRBV12-4	few	TRBJ2-1	CASRRTGEAEQFF	TGTGCCAGCAGGCGGACAGGGGAGGCTGAGCAGTTCTTC
.	TRBV6-2/TRBV6-3	.	TRBJ1-5	CASSHPRYSNQPQHF	TGTGCCAGCAGTCACCCACGGTATAGCAATCAGCCCCAGCATTTT
.	TRBV28	.	TRBJ2-4	CATGAPSSKNIQYF	TGTGCCACGGGGGCACCTAGTAGCAAAAACATTCAGTACTTC
TRBD2	TRBV12-3/TRBV12-4	.	TRBJ2-3	CASRGWTSGTTDTQYF	TGTGCCAGCAGGGGGTGGACTAGCGGGACCACAGATACGCAGTATTTT
.	TRBV5-1	few	TRBJ2-7	CASSPRRDLAHEQYF	TGCGCCAGCAGCCCACGCCGCGACCTGGCACACGAGCAGTACTTC
.	TRBV29-1	once	TRBJ1-4	CSVRLPAANEKLFF	TGCAGCGTTCGGCTCCCCGCAGCTAATGAAAAACTGTTTTTT
.	TRBV27	few	TRBJ2-7	CASSLMSGYEQYF	TGTGCCAGCAGTTTGATGAGCGGCTACGAGCAGTACTTC
TRBD2	TRBV29-1	few	TRBJ2-1	CSVEAGVYNEQFF	TGCAGCGTTGAGGCGGGAGTCTACAATGAGCAGTTCTTC
TRBD1	TRBV27	few	TRBJ1-4	CASSSVLDRGLTNEKLFF	TGTGCCAGCAGTTCCGTCCTGGACAGGGGTTTAACTAATGAAAAACTGTTTTTT
TRBD1	TRBV11-1	few	TRBJ2-4	CASSLAKIGQGVGTAKNIQYF	TGTGCCAGCAGCTTAGCGAAGATCGGACAGGGCGTGGGGACGGCCAAAAACATTCAGTACTTC
TRBD2	TRBV4-2	.	TRBJ2-7	CASSRTTTSGRAAGYEQYF	TGTGCCAGCAGCCGAACCACGACTAGCGGGAGGGCCGCGGGTTATGAGCAGTACTTC
.	TRBV4-3	few	TRBJ2-7	CASSREYASYYEQYF	TGCGCCAGCAGCCGCGAATATGCCAGCTACTACGAGCAGTACTTC
.	TRBV7-2	.	TRBJ2-5	CASGYGRETQYF	TGTGCCAGCGGGTACGGAAGAGAGACCCAGTACTTC
.	TRBV11-2	few	TRBJ1-6	CASSRRMAPLHF	TGTGCCAGCAGCCGTAGAATGGCGCCCCTCCACTTT
TRBD2	TRBV11-2	.	TRBJ2-7	CASRPLAGSSYEQYF	TGTGCCAGCAGGCCCCTAGCGGGGTCATCCTACGAGCAGTACTTC
.	TRBV20-1	.	TRBJ1-4	CSARATGDIEKLFF	TGCAGTGCTAGAGCCACGGGGGATATCGAAAAACTGTTTTTT
.	TRBV7-8	few	TRBJ2-1	CASSLGFVEQFF	TGTGCCAGCAGCTTAGGTTTTGTGGAGCAGTTCTTC